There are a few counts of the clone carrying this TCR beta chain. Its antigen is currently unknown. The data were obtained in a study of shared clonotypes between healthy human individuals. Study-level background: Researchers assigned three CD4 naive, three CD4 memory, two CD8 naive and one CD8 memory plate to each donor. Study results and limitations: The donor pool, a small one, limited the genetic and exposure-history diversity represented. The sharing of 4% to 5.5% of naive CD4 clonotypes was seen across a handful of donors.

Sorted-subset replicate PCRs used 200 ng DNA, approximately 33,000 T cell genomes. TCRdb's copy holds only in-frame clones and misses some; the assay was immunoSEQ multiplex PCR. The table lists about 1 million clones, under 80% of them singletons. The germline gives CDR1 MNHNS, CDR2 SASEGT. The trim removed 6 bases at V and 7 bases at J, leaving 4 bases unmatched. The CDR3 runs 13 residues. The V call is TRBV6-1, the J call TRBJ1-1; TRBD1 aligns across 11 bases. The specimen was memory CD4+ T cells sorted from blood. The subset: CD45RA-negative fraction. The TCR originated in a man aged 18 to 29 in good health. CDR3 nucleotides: TGTGCCAGCAGCCCCGGGACAGGGGGTGAAGCTTTCTTT. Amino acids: CASSPGTGGEAFF.